This is a list of T cell receptor beta chains from one sample in a study of beta chain features in type 1 diabetes. Measured with immunoSEQ multiplex PCR; TCRdb has only the in-frame clones, and not every one. Of 400,000 to 600,000 clones listed, approximately 28% are singletons. Input material: naive CD4+ T cells from blood. The receptors shown here come from a man aged 18 to 30 in good health. CDR3s include the opening cysteine and the closing phenylalanine or tryptophan. A D gene is named only where the DNA matches it firmly. The listing skips clone size in some rows; elsewhere it reads once, few, many or a size class.

j_call clone_size v_call d_call cdr3_aa cdr3_nt
TRBJ2-1 . TRBV30 TRBD2 CAWSVRWGRVGLEGNEQFF TGTGCCTGGAGTGTACGGTGGGGCAGGGTGGGACTAGAAGGTAATGAGCAGTTCTTC
TRBJ2-5 . TRBV5-1 TRBD2 CASSLGTSGQETQYF TGCGCCAGCAGCCTAGGGACTAGCGGACAAGAGACCCAGTACTTC
TRBJ1-5 . TRBV5-6 TRBD1 CASRQGTGNNQPQHF TGTGCCAGCAGACAGGGGACAGGGAACAATCAGCCCCAGCATTTT
TRBJ2-5 . TRBV7-2 . CASSLAYQETQYF TGTGCCAGCAGCCTTGCCTACCAAGAGACCCAGTACTTC
TRBJ2-7 . TRBV27 . CASSSRDLGYEQYF TGTGCCAGCAGTTCCCGGGACTTAGGCTACGAGCAGTACTTC
TRBJ2-1 few TRBV10-3 TRBD1 CAIRDRVAGEQFF TGTGCCATCAGGGACAGGGTAGCAGGTGAGCAGTTCTTC
TRBJ2-7 . TRBV9 TRBD2 CASSVEGTTYEQYF TGTGCCAGCAGCGTAGAAGGGACTACCTACGAGCAGTACTTC
TRBJ2-1 . TRBV2 TRBD2 CASRVGAGEQFF TGTGCCAGCAGGGTCGGAGCGGGAGAGCAGTTCTTC
TRBJ2-5 . TRBV28 . CASSLVGQGKTQYF TGTGCCAGCAGTTTGGTGGGGCAGGGAAAGACCCAGTACTTC
TRBJ2-7 . TRBV6-5 . CASSRPAAGPYEQYF TGTGCCAGCAGTCGCCCAGCCGCGGGGCCCTACGAGCAGTACTTC
TRBJ2-7 . TRBV5-1 . CASSLGDRAAYEQYF TGCGCCAGCAGCTTGGGAGACAGAGCCGCCTACGAGCAGTACTTC
TRBJ2-1 . TRBV29-1 TRBD2 CSVEGLAGAYNEQFF TGCAGCGTTGAAGGACTAGCGGGAGCATACAATGAGCAGTTCTTC
TRBJ2-1 . TRBV30 TRBD1 CASRDRGYNEQFF TGTGCCTCCCGGGACAGGGGGTACAATGAGCAGTTCTTC
TRBJ2-6 few TRBV28 . CASSQRASVFGANVLTF TGTGCCAGCAGTCAAAGGGCTAGCGTCTTTGGGGCCAACGTCCTGACTTTC
TRBJ1-1 few TRBV29-1 . CSVEDRGSTMNTEAFF TGCAGCGTTGAAGATCGAGGATCTACCATGAACACTGAAGCTTTCTTT
TRBJ1-5 few TRBV2 . CASSGGQRDQPQHF TGTGCCAGCAGTGGAGGACAGAGAGATCAGCCCCAGCATTTT
TRBJ2-5 few TRBV7-3 TRBD1 CASSSGTGGQETQYF TGTGCCAGCAGCTCTGGGACAGGGGGCCAAGAGACCCAGTACTTC
TRBJ2-7 few TRBV5-6 . CASSLRLTARSEEQYF TGTGCCAGCAGCTTGCGACTGACAGCTAGGTCGGAGGAGCAGTACTTC
TRBJ2-2 few TRBV30 TRBD2 CAWSQRNSIPGTRSTGELFF TGTGCCTGGAGCCAGAGGAACAGCATTCCCGGGACTAGGTCCACCGGGGAGCTGTTTTTT
TRBJ2-7 . TRBV5-4 . CASSLDPGAGKTYEQYF TGTGCCAGCAGCTTGGATCCCGGGGCCGGAAAAACCTACGAGCAGTACTTC
TRBJ1-2 . TRBV9 . CASSVTGHYGYTF TGTGCCAGCAGCGTGACCGGCCACTATGGCTACACCTTC
TRBJ1-4 once TRBV30 . CAWTSPGQQAEKLFF TGTGCCTGGACCTCCCCCGGACAACAGGCCGAAAAACTGTTTTTT
TRBJ2-7 few TRBV29-1 . CSVGSALGTYEQYF TGCAGCGTCGGCAGCGCCCTTGGAACCTACGAGCAGTACTTC
TRBJ2-7 . TRBV9 TRBD2 CASSGSAGVPRYEQYF TGTGCCAGCAGCGGCTCGGCGGGAGTGCCCCGCTACGAGCAGTACTTC
TRBJ2-5 . TRBV9 TRBD2 CASSPGTSSQETQYF TGTGCCAGCAGCCCTGGGACTAGCAGCCAAGAGACCCAGTACTTC
TRBJ2-7 . TRBV7-2 . CASSLGGHEQYF TGTGCCAGCAGCTTGGGGGGCCACGAGCAGTACTTC
TRBJ2-7 . TRBV9 . CASSVDSGNYEQYF TGTGCCAGCAGCGTAGACAGCGGAAACTACGAGCAGTACTTC
TRBJ2-5 . TRBV10-3 . CAITEFRTQYF TGTGCCATCACCGAATTTAGGACCCAGTACTTC
TRBJ1-1 few TRBV30 . CAWSFREGTEAFF TGTGCCTGGAGTTTCAGGGAGGGCACTGAAGCTTTCTTT
TRBJ2-1 few TRBV28 TRBD2 CASRAIWDYQNNEQFF TGTGCCAGCAGAGCAATATGGGACTACCAGAACAATGAGCAGTTCTTC
TRBJ2-7 . TRBV6-6 TRBD1 CASSYSNRGPYEQYF TGTGCCAGCAGTTACTCGAACAGGGGTCCCTACGAGCAGTACTTC
TRBJ2-3 . TRBV7-6 TRBD2 CASSWEGIDTQYF TGTGCCAGCAGCTGGGAGGGGATAGATACGCAGTATTTT
TRBJ2-1 . TRBV9 TRBD2 CASAETSGRDNEQFF TGTGCCAGCGCAGAGACTAGCGGGAGGGACAATGAGCAGTTCTTC
TRBJ1-1 few TRBV4-1 . CASSREDSRAFF TGCGCCAGCAGCCGAGAGGACAGTCGGGCTTTCTTT
TRBJ1-3 few TRBV30 . CAWSGKQRFSGNTIYF TGTGCCTGGAGTGGAAAACAGCGATTCTCTGGAAACACCATATATTTT
TRBJ1-2 few TRBV7-9 TRBD1 CASSSGGDYGYTF TGTGCCAGCAGTTCAGGGGGAGACTATGGCTACACCTTC
TRBJ2-1 . TRBV29-1 TRBD1 CSGARDSEQFF TGCAGCGGGGCAAGGGACAGTGAGCAGTTCTTC
TRBJ2-3 . TRBV9 TRBD2 CASSPRTSQTDTQYF TGTGCCAGCAGCCCTCGGACTAGTCAGACAGATACGCAGTATTTT
TRBJ2-1 few TRBV5-6 . CASSLTAGIRNEQFF TGTGCCAGCAGCTTAACGGCAGGGATTAGGAATGAGCAGTTCTTC
TRBJ2-7 . TRBV15 TRBD2 CATSSGLAGYEQYF TGTGCCACCAGCAGTGGACTAGCGGGCTACGAGCAGTACTTC
TRBJ1-2 . TRBV14 . CASSQDALYGYTF TGTGCCAGCAGCCAAGATGCCCTCTATGGCTACACCTTC
TRBJ2-1 few TRBV6-5 . CASRRSSYNEQFF TGTGCCAGCAGGCGAAGCTCCTACAATGAGCAGTTCTTC
TRBJ2-7 few TRBV25-1 . CASSGRSSYEQYF TGTGCCAGCAGTGGCAGGAGCTCCTACGAGCAGTACTTC
TRBJ2-7 . TRBV7-9 . CASSDRNSAYEQYF TGTGCCAGCAGCGACCGCAATAGTGCCTACGAGCAGTACTTC
TRBJ2-1 . TRBV30 . CAWGAEQFF TGTGCCTGGGGGGCTGAGCAGTTCTTC
TRBJ2-7 . TRBV18 TRBD2 CASSQWGGVEQYF TGTGCCAGCTCCCAATGGGGAGGGGTCGAGCAGTACTTC
TRBJ2-5 few TRBV5-1 . CASSLEGAQYF TGCGCCAGCAGCTTGGAAGGGGCCCAGTACTTC
TRBJ2-5 . TRBV7-9 TRBD2 CASRQLAGGETQYF TGTGCCAGCAGGCAATTAGCGGGAGGAGAGACCCAGTACTTC
TRBJ1-1 few TRBV6-1 TRBD1 CASSERQGTRTEAFF TGTGCCAGCAGTGAGCGACAGGGAACGCGAACTGAAGCTTTCTTT
TRBJ2-5 . TRBV5-1 . CASSLVGQETQYF TGCGCCAGCAGCTTGGTAGGACAAGAGACCCAGTACTTC
TRBJ2-1 few TRBV9 TRBD1 CASSARQGYNEQFF TGTGCCAGCAGCGCCCGACAGGGATACAATGAGCAGTTCTTC
TRBJ2-7 once TRBV18 TRBD2 CASSPLGSGSYEQYF TGTGCCAGCTCCCCTCTGGGTAGCGGGAGCTACGAGCAGTACTTC
TRBJ2-1 few TRBV15 TRBD2 CATSRGLAGQLGNEQFF TGTGCCACCAGCAGGGGACTAGCGGGCCAACTGGGGAATGAGCAGTTCTTC
TRBJ2-7 . TRBV20-1 . CSASGVYEQYF TGCAGTGCTAGTGGGGTATACGAGCAGTACTTC
TRBJ2-3 . TRBV25-1 . CASSERTSTDTQYF TGTGCCAGCAGTGAAAGGACTAGCACAGATACGCAGTATTTT
TRBJ2-1 . TRBV29-1 . CSTASYNEQFF TGCAGCACTGCGTCCTACAATGAGCAGTTCTTC
TRBJ2-1 . TRBV29-1 TRBD2 CSGDTSGRYNEQFF TGCAGCGGAGATACTAGCGGACGCTACAATGAGCAGTTCTTC